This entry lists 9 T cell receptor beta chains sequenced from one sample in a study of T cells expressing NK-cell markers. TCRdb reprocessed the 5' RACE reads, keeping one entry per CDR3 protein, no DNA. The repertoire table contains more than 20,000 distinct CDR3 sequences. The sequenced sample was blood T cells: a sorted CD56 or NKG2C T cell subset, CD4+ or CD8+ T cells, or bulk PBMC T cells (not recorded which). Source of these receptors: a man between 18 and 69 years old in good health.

The CDR3: CATSRGLREYGYTF. The chain combines TRBV15 with TRBJ1-2. This CDR3 comprises 14 residues. From germline, CDR1 is LNHNV and CDR2 YYDKDF (reference sequence).

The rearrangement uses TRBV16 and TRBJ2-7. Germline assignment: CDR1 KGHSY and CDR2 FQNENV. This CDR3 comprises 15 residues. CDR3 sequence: CASSQSRASSYEQYF.

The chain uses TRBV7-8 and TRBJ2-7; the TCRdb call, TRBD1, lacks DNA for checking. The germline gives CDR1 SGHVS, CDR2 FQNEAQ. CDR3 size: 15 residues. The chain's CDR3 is CASSLVRQGAYEQYF.

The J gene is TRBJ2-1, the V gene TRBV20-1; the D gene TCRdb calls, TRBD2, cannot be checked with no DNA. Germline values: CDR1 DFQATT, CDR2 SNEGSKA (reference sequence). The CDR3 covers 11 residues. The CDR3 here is CSARGGGLQFF.

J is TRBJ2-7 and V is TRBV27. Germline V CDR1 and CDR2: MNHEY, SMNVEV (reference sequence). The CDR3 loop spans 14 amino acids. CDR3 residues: CASKEYQGPYEQYF.

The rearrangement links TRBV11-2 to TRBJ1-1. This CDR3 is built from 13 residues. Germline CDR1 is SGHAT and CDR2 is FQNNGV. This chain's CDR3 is CASSFARDTEAFF.

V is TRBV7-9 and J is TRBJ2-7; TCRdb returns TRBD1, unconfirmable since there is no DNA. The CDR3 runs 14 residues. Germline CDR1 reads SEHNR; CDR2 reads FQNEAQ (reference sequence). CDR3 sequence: CASSPMTGIYEQYF.

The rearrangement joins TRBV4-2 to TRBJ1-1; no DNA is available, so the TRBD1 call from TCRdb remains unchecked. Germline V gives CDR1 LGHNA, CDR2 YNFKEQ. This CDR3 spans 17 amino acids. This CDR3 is CASSRSLGGGKDTEAFF.

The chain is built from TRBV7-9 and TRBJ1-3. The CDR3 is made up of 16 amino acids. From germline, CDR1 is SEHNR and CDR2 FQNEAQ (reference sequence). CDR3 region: CASSLFQGQSGNTIYF.